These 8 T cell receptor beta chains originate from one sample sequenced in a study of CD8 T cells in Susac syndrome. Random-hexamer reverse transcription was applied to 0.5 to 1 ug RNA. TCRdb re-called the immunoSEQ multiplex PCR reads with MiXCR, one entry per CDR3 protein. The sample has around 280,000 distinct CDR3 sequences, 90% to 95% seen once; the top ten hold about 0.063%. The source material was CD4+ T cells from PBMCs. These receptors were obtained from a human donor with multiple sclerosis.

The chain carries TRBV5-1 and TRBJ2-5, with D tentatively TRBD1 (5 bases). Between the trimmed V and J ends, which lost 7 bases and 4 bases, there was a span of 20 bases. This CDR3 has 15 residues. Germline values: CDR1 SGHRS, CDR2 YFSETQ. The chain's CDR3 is CASQSLGVRAETQYF. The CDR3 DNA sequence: TGCGCCAGCCAGTCCCTAGGGGTCCGGGCAGAGACCCAGTACTTC. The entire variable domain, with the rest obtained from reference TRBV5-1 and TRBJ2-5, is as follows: KAGVTQTPRYLIKTRGQQVTLSCSPISGHRSVSWYQQTPGQGLQFLFEYFSETQRNKGNFPGRFSGRQFSNSRSEMNVSTLELGDSALYLCASQSLGVRAETQYFGPGTRLLVL.

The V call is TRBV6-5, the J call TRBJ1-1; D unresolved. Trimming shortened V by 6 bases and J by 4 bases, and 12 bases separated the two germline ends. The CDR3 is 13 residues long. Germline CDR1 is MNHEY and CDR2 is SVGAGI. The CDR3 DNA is TGTGCCAGCAGGGACCCCCTAGGCACTGAAGCTTTCTTT. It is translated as CASRDPLGTEAFF.

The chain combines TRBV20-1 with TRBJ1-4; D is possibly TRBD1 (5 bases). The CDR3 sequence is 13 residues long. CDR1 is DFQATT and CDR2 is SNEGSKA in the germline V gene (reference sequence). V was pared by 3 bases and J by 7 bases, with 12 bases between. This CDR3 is CSASLGVGEKLFF. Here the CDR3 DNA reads TGCAGTGCTAGTCTGGGGGTGGGTGAAAAACTGTTTTTT.

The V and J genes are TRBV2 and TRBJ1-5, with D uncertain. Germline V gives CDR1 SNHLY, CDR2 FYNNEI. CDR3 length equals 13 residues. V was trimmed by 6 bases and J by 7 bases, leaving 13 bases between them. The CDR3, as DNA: TGTGCCAGCAGGGTCCGCGAGGGCCAGCCCCAGCATTTT. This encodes CASRVREGQPQHF.

Here the CDR3 DNA reads TGTGCCAGCAGCTGGCGGACAGGGGAGAAGCAAGAGACCCAGTACTTC. Translating it yields CASSWRTGEKQETQYF. J is TRBJ2-5 and V is TRBV21-1; the D call of TRBD1 is as the table states it, not checked on the DNA. TRBV21-1 is given as a pseudogene. The CDR3 is made up of 16 amino acids.

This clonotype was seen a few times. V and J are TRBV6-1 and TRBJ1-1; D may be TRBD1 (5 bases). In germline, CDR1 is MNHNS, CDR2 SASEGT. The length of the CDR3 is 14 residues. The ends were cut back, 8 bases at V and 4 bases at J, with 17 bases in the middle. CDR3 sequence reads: CASLRRRERTEAFF. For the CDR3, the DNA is TGTGCCAGCCTACGCCGCAGGGAGCGCACTGAAGCTTTCTTT.

The CDR3 reads CASASEGNIQYF. Here the CDR3 DNA reads TGTGCCAGCGCCTCTGAGGGAAACATTCAGTACTTC. The chain carries TRBV18 and TRBJ2-4, with a tentative D call TRBD2 (5 bases). Germline V gives CDR1 KGHSH, CDR2 LQKENI. Trimming left V 8 bases short and J 6 bases short, with 11 bases between. The length of the CDR3 is 12 residues.

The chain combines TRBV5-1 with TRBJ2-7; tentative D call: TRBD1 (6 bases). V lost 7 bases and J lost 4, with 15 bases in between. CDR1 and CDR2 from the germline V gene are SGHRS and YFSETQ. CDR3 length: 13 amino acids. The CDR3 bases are TGCGCCAGCGCTACCAGGGGTTCGTACGAGCAGTACTTC. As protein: CASATRGSYEQYF.